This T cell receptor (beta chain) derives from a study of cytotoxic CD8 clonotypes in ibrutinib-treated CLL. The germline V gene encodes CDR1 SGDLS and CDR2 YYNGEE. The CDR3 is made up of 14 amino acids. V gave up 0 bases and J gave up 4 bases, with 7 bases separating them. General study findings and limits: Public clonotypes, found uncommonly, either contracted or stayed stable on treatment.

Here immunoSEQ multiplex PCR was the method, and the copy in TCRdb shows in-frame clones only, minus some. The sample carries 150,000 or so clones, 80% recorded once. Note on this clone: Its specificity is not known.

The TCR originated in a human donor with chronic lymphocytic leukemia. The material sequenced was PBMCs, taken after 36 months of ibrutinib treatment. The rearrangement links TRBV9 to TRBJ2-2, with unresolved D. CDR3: CASSVAQVTGELFF. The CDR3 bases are TGTGCCAGCAGCGTAGCCCAGGTCACCGGGGAGCTGTTTTTT.